What follows are 21 T cell receptor beta chains derived from one specimen sequenced in a study of blood T cell repertoires in COVID-19. The table came from immunoSEQ multiplex PCR; TCRdb's copy has only in-frame clones and leaves some out. This table holds about 220,000 clones, 70% to 90% found once. Sequenced material: peripheral blood. Receptors originate from a woman aged 45-60 years with COVID-19, enrolled during active disease.

The chain uses TRBV30 and TRBJ2-2; 10 bases agree with TRBD1. J was trimmed by 3 bases and V by 0 bases; bases with no gene match: 7. The germline V gene has CDR1 GTSNPN and CDR2 SVGIG (reference sequence). This CDR3 region has 17 residues. Here the CDR3 DNA reads TGTGCCTGGAGTGTTCGTGTTGGGACAGGGGACACCGGGGAGCTGTTTTTT. Translating it yields CAWSVRVGTGDTGELFF.

The rearrangement links TRBV6-5 to TRBJ2-2, with D possibly TRBD2 on 7 matching bases. V was pared by 8 bases and J by 4 bases, with 11 bases between. This CDR3 is built from 13 residues. In germline, CDR1 is MNHEY, CDR2 SVGAGI. The CDR3 reads CASGRGGTGELFF. The CDR3 nucleotides are TGTGCCAGCGGGAGGGGGGGCACCGGGGAGCTGTTTTTT.

The CDR3 DNA follows: TGTGCCAGCAGCCTTATTGGGAGCCAGGAAGCTTTCTTT. Protein product: CASSLIGSQEAFF. The chain has TRBV14 and TRBJ1-1; D is unclear. The CDR3 length is 13 residues. V was cut by 4 bases and J by 8 bases, with 14 bases left in between. Germline CDR1 reads SGHDN; CDR2 reads FVKESK.

The chain carries TRBV15 and TRBJ1-3; D gene uncertain. Germline V gives CDR1 LNHNV, CDR2 YYDKDF (reference sequence). Trimming took 5 bases from V and 4 from J, leaving 15 bases between them. This CDR3 is 15 amino acids long. The CDR3 protein is CATSEWGDHGNTIYF. The DNA of the CDR3 is TGTGCCACCAGCGAATGGGGAGATCACGGAAACACCATATATTTT. Together with reference TRBV15 and TRBJ1-3, the CDR3 gives the full variable domain: DAMVIQNPRYQVTQFGKPVTLSCSQTLNHNVMYWYQQKSSQAPKLLFHYYDKDFNNEADTPDNFQSRRPNTSFCFLDIRSPGLGDTAMYLCATSEWGDHGNTIYFGEGSWLTVV.

The chain has TRBV4-3 and TRBJ2-7; 9 bases agree with TRBD1. J lost 4 bases, V lost 3 bases, and 1 base had no gene match. The CDR3 covers 13 residues. CDR1 is LGHNA and CDR2 is YSLEER in the germline V gene. The DNA for the CDR3 is TGCGCCAGCAGCCAGGACAGGGGTTACGAGCAGTACTTC. This codes for CASSQDRGYEQYF.

In the case of this clone: Other DNA sequences in the same sample also yield this CDR3. The gene calls are TRBV18 and TRBJ1-2; 8 bases align to TRBD1. CDR1 and CDR2 from the germline V gene are KGHSH and LQKENI. This CDR3 contains 15 residues. After removal of 6 bases from V and 2 bases from J, the junction contained 8 bases not matched to a gene. In nucleotides, the CDR3 is TGTGCCAGCTCCCTGGACAGGGATAGGAACTATGGCTACACCTTC. Protein sequence: CASSLDRDRNYGYTF.

The chain employs TRBV5-1 and TRBJ2-7; D might be TRBD2 (6 bases). V shed 0 bases and J shed 9 bases, with 13 bases lying between them. Germline V gene data show CDR1 as SGHRS and CDR2 as YFSETQ. This CDR3 region has 13 residues. CDR3: CASSLVEGGAQYF. CDR3 nucleotides: TGCGCCAGCAGCTTGGTGGAGGGTGGGGCGCAGTACTTC.

The chain has TRBV7-7 and TRBJ1-1; a possible D gene is TRBD1 (6 bases). Trimming removed 5 bases from V and 0 bases from J, with 16 bases in between. Looked up from germline, CDR1 is SSHAT and CDR2 is FNYEAQ (reference sequence). The CDR3 is 16 residues long. The chain's CDR3 is CASSPPPQGLNTEAFF. In DNA form, the CDR3 reads TGTGCCAGCAGCCCCCCCCCACAGGGACTGAACACTGAAGCTTTCTTT.

This clone was detected a few times. The J gene is TRBJ2-2, the V gene TRBV19, with D uncertain. V gave up 5 bases and J gave up 6 bases, with 10 bases separating them. The CDR3 length is 13 residues. Germline V gene sequence: CDR1 LNHDA, CDR2 SQIVND (reference sequence). Written as DNA, the CDR3 is TGTGCCAGTAGTCCCGTTTTCCCCGGGGAGCTGTTTTTT. This codes for CASSPVFPGELFF.

V usage is TRBV19 and J usage is TRBJ1-1, with D possibly TRBD1 on 6 matching bases. V was clipped by 7 bases and J by 2 bases, with 14 bases between them. This CDR3 region has 14 residues. Per the germline V gene, CDR1 is LNHDA and CDR2 is SQIVND (reference sequence). As DNA, the CDR3 is TGTGCCAGTACCTTGGACAGTTCTAACACTGAAGCTTTCTTT. It is translated as CASTLDSSNTEAFF.

The V gene is TRBV9, the J gene TRBJ2-3; 10 positions match TRBD2. In germline, CDR1 is SGDLS, CDR2 YYNGEE. This CDR3 has 15 amino acids. The V and J ends lost 7 bases and 1 base, in that order; junction bases with no gene match: 6. CDR3 nucleotide sequence: TGTGCCAGCGGTTACACTAGCGGGGGCACAGATACGCAGTATTTT. It yields the protein CASGYTSGGTDTQYF.

The chain employs TRBV9 and TRBJ2-6, with D maybe TRBD1 (5 bases). Germline V gene data show CDR1 as SGDLS and CDR2 as YYNGEE. The CDR3 spans 16 residues. V shed 4 bases and J shed 3 bases, with 14 bases lying between them. The CDR3, as DNA: TGTGCCAGCAGCCCCCAGGGTACTGGTGGGGCCAACGTCCTGACTTTC. Amino acid sequence: CASSPQGTGGANVLTF.

The genes are TRBV9 and TRBJ1-1, with TRBD1 as a possible D gene (6 bases). The CDR3 is made up of 14 amino acids. Trimming removed 2 bases from V and 5 bases from J, with 13 bases in between. The germline CDR1 and CDR2 sequences are SGDLS and YYNGEE. The CDR3 reads CASSVHGRGTEAFF. DNA of the CDR3: TGTGCCAGCAGCGTTCACGGTAGGGGGACTGAAGCTTTCTTT.

The V and J genes are TRBV28 and TRBJ2-1; perhaps TRBD2 as D (6 bases). V gave up 7 bases and J gave up 3 bases, with 13 bases separating them. This CDR3 has 14 residues. Per germline, CDR1 MDHEN and CDR2 SYDVKM. CDR3 nucleotides: TGTGCCAGCACCGCGGAGGGCAGCTACAATGAGCAGTTCTTC. This encodes CASTAEGSYNEQFF.

A remark on this clone: At the DNA level, this CDR3 is encoded by other sequences in the same sample as well. The chain combines TRBV30 with TRBJ2-1; 7 bases fit TRBD2. CDR3 length: 14 residues. The V gene's germline CDR1 is GTSNPN and CDR2 SVGIG (reference sequence). V lost 1 base, J lost 0 bases, and 0 bases stayed unmatched. CDR3 coding DNA: TGTGCCTGGAGTGCGGGGGGCTCCTACAATGAGCAGTTCTTC. Translated, it gives CAWSAGGSYNEQFF.

This sequence joins TRBV12-3 or TRBV12-4 and TRBJ1-4, with D unresolved. The CDR3 length is 13 residues. V was clipped by 5 bases and J by 8 bases, with 12 bases between them. The CDR3 loop reads CASSLRGEEKLFF. CDR3 bases: TGTGCCAGCAGTCTACGGGGTGAAGAAAAACTGTTTTTT.

The V call is TRBV6-6, the J call TRBJ1-1; 10 bases match TRBD1. V lost 5 bases and J lost 6; bases outside the gene matches: 9. CDR1 is MNHNY, CDR2 SVGAGI, per germline (reference sequence). The CDR3 length is 15 residues. The CDR3 loop is CASSTQDRGRSEAFF. The CDR3 DNA is TGTGCCAGCAGTACGCAGGACAGGGGGAGGTCTGAAGCTTTCTTT.

V usage is TRBV6-5 and J usage is TRBJ1-2, with unresolved D. Per germline, CDR1 MNHEY and CDR2 SVGAGI. CDR3 length: 14 amino acids. V gave up 7 bases and J gave up 3 bases, with 15 bases separating them. CDR3 nucleotide sequence: TGTGCCAGCAATCTGAAGTTAAGAGACTATGGCTACACCTTC. Its protein is CASNLKLRDYGYTF.

This clone was seen once. V is TRBV18 and J is TRBJ2-5, with D tentatively TRBD2 (6 bases). Germline lookup yields CDR1 KGHSH and CDR2 LQKENI. V was cut by 6 bases and J by 1 base, with 24 bases left in between. The CDR3 totals 18 residues. In DNA form, the CDR3 reads TGTGCCAGCTCCTCTTACGCCAGCAAGGGGAGGATCCAAGAGACCCAGTACTTC. The encoded protein is CASSSYASKGRIQETQYF. The full variable domain, rest sourced from reference TRBV18 and TRBJ2-5, is NAGVMQNPRHLVRRRGQEARLRCSPMKGHSHVYWYRQLPEEGLKFMVYLQKENIIDESGMPKERFSAEFPKEGPSILRIQQVVRGDSAAYFCASSSYASKGRIQETQYFGPGTRLLVL.

This chain links TRBV28 with TRBJ2-7, with 8 bases fitting TRBD1. CDR3 length equals 15 residues. The J segment lost 5 bases and the V segment lost 5 bases, leaving 11 bases of the junction unmatched. In germline, CDR1 is MDHEN, CDR2 SYDVKM. CDR3 sequence (DNA): TGTGCCAGCAGTGCCGGGACAGGTAGTATCCACGAGCAGTACGTC. The encoded protein is CASSAGTGSIHEQYV.

J is TRBJ2-5 and V is TRBV28, with 15 bases aligning to TRBD2. The germline gives CDR1 MDHEN, CDR2 SYDVKM. CDR3 length: 19 residues. V gave up 4 bases and J gave up 1 base; unmatched junction bases: 10. CDR3 DNA sequence: TGTGCCAGCAGTTCGAATGGACTAGCGGGGGGGCAGGGCCAAGAGACCCAGTACTTC. The encoded protein is CASSSNGLAGGQGQETQYF.